Following are 24 T cell receptor beta chains from one sample sequenced in a study of PD-L1 blockade in urothelial cancer (dated by TCRdb to the late 2010s). Libraries were prepared through the immunoSEQ multiplex PCR assay. The clones in this table, taken by TCRdb from immuneACCESS, are in-frame only. Not every clone is retained; where verified, under half of the shortfall comes from an unresolved V gene, and the cause of the rest is unknown. The sample data list some 52,000 clones, and 84% of these were observed just once. About 6% of the sample is in the top ten clones. Sequencing was performed on PBMCs, taken around atezolizumab (anti-PD-L1) treatment. The receptors originated from a man aged 35 to 55 with urothelial cancer.

The genes are TRBV5-1 and TRBJ1-4; no firm D call. The CDR3 contains 14 residues. With 0 bases removed from V and 4 bases from J, the gap between germline ends came to 7 bases. The germline CDR1 and CDR2 sequences are SGHRS and YFSETQ. This CDR3 reads CASSLERHNEKLFF. CDR3 DNA sequence: TGCGCCAGCAGCTTGGAGCGGCATAATGAAAAACTGTTTTTT.

This sequence joins TRBV11-2 and TRBJ2-7; 8 nucleotides agree with TRBD1. Germline V CDR1 and CDR2: SGHAT, FQNNGV. V dropped 5 bases and J dropped 0; count of bases not matched to a gene: 3. The CDR3 is 14 amino acids. The CDR3: CASSATGASYEQYF. The CDR3 region has the DNA TGTGCCAGCAGCGCGACAGGGGCCTCCTACGAGCAGTACTTC. The full variable domain, with the rest looked up from reference TRBV11-2 and TRBJ2-7, is EAGVAQSPRYKIIEKRQSVAFWCNPISGHATLYWYQQILGQGPKLLIQFQNNGVVDDSQLPKDRFSAERLKGVDSTLKIQPAKLEDSAVYLCASSATGASYEQYFGPGTRLTVT.

V usage is TRBV9 and J usage is TRBJ2-1; weak D call: TRBD1 (5 bases). There are 13 residues in the CDR3. Germline CDR1 SGDLS, CDR2 YYNGEE. V gave up 4 bases and J gave up 9 bases, with 14 bases separating them. The CDR3 here is CASSSGASREQFF. DNA of the CDR3: TGTGCCAGCAGCTCTGGGGCCAGTCGTGAGCAGTTCTTC.

The rearrangement joins TRBV20-1 to TRBJ1-3; D not resolved. Germline values: CDR1 DFQATT, CDR2 SNEGSKA (reference sequence). V lost 2 bases to trimming and J lost 3 bases, with 2 bases between them. This CDR3 is built from 11 residues. The CDR3 DNA is TGCAGTGCTAGACTTGGAAACACCATATATTTT. This gives the protein CSARLGNTIYF.

The chain has TRBV5-4 and TRBJ1-1; D gene ambiguous. Germline V gene lookup returns CDR1 SGHNT and CDR2 YYREEE (reference sequence). The CDR3 is 15 residues long. Trimming removed 6 bases from V and 1 base from J, with 16 bases in between. For the CDR3, the DNA is TGTGCCAGCACCGTTGTGGGAGGCAAGAACACTGAAGCTTTCTTT. Its translation: CASTVVGGKNTEAFF.

This clone was seen only a few times. The chain uses TRBV10-3 and TRBJ1-1; the match to TRBD1 covers 7 bases. From germline, CDR1 is ENHRY and CDR2 SYGVKD. The CDR3 extends over 13 amino acids. After removal of 5 bases from V and 1 base from J, the junction contained 1 base not matched to a gene. CDR3 sequence (DNA): TGTGCCATCAGTTGGGACAGGAACACTGAAGCTTTCTTT. The encoded protein is CAISWDRNTEAFF.

The rearrangement links TRBV27 to TRBJ2-7; 7 nucleotides align to TRBD2. Germline CDR1 reads MNHEY; CDR2 reads SMNVEV (reference sequence). The CDR3 spans 15 residues. J gave up 2 bases and V 8 bases, and 12 bases lay outside the gene matches. CDR3 protein: CASAPRRSGAYEQYF. The CDR3, as DNA: TGTGCCAGCGCCCCAAGAAGGAGCGGGGCCTACGAGCAGTACTTC.

The rearrangement links TRBV5-1 to TRBJ2-2; 8 positions agree with TRBD1. V shed 0 bases, J shed 6 bases, and the junction held 4 bases outside the gene matches. The germline V gene has CDR1 SGHRS and CDR2 YFSETQ. This CDR3 has 15 amino acids. The CDR3, as DNA: TGCGCCAGCAGCTTGGAGATACAGGGGGCCGGGGAGCTGTTTTTT. Residues: CASSLEIQGAGELFF.

V usage is TRBV7-8 and J usage is TRBJ1-5, with TRBD1 matching over 7 bases. This CDR3 is built from 16 residues. CDR1 and CDR2 (germline): SGHVS, FQNEAQ. V shed 6 bases, J shed 0 bases, and the junction held 8 bases outside the gene matches. The chain's CDR3 is CASRSGTAYSNQPQHF. The CDR3, as DNA: TGTGCCAGCAGGTCCGGGACAGCATATAGCAATCAGCCCCAGCATTTT.

This clone turned up a few times. This sequence joins TRBV9 and TRBJ1-2; D is ambiguous. Trimming left V 0 bases short and J 0 bases short, with 6 bases between. This CDR3 contains 14 residues. Germline V gene lookup returns CDR1 SGDLS and CDR2 YYNGEE. This CDR3 is CASSVGPSNYGYTF. CDR3 bases: TGTGCCAGCAGCGTAGGGCCCTCTAACTATGGCTACACCTTC.

A single count supports this clone. V usage is TRBV2 and J usage is TRBJ2-1, with D perhaps matching TRBD2 (6 bases). V was shortened by 8 bases and J by 10 bases, with 12 bases between the two germline ends. The germline CDR1 and CDR2 sequences are SNHLY and FYNNEI. CDR3 length: 11 residues. In DNA form, the CDR3 reads TGTGCCAGCGGCAGGAGGGTCGAGCAGTTCTTC. Translation: CASGRRVEQFF.

The rearrangement joins TRBV5-8 to TRBJ1-1; D is possibly TRBD1 (6 bases). CDR1 is SGHTS and CDR2 is YDEGEE in the germline V gene. The CDR3 contains 14 residues. V lost 5 bases and J lost 5, with 16 bases in between. CDR3 amino acids: CASSFDRPGTEAFF. The CDR3 DNA is TGTGCCAGCAGTTTCGACAGGCCGGGGACTGAAGCTTTCTTT.

The chain employs TRBV28 and TRBJ2-1, with 9 bases matching TRBD2. Germline CDR1 MDHEN, CDR2 SYDVKM. The CDR3 runs 14 residues. J was trimmed by 7 bases and V by 6 bases; bases with no gene match: 7. The CDR3 nucleotides read TGTGCCAGCAGAACTAGCGGGTCGAGGAATGAGCAGTTCTTC. Translating gives CASRTSGSRNEQFF.

This sequence joins TRBV28 and TRBJ1-1; D is possibly TRBD1 (5 bases). The V and J ends lost 6 bases and 6 bases respectively, with 11 bases between them. The CDR3 spans 12 residues. Per the germline V gene, CDR1 is MDHEN and CDR2 is SYDVKM. As DNA, the CDR3 is TGTGCCAGCAGGTTACGGGACTCTGAAGCTTTCTTT. It yields the protein CASRLRDSEAFF. Filled out from reference TRBV28 and TRBJ1-1, the complete variable domain reads DVKVTQSSRYLVKRTGEKVFLECVQDMDHENMFWYRQDPGLGLRLIYFSYDVKMKEKGDIPEGYSVSREKKERFSLILESASTNQTSMYLCASRLRDSEAFFGQGTRLTVV.

The chain links TRBV15 to TRBJ1-3; D might be TRBD1 (5 bases). With 3 bases removed from V and 0 bases from J, the gap between germline ends came to 15 bases. This CDR3 spans 17 amino acids. CDR1 and CDR2 (germline): LNHNV, YYDKDF (reference sequence). Here the CDR3 reads CATSSSLGGSSGNTIYF. The CDR3 nucleotides are TGTGCCACCAGCAGCTCTCTGGGGGGAAGCTCTGGAAACACCATATATTTT.

The V call is TRBV27, the J call TRBJ2-3; D remains ambiguous. V was pared by 5 bases and J by 3 bases, with 9 bases between. The V gene's germline CDR1 is MNHEY and CDR2 SMNVEV (reference sequence). CDR3 length equals 13 residues. For the CDR3, the DNA is TGTGCCAGCAGTCACGGTAGAACAGATACGCAGTATTTT. It encodes CASSHGRTDTQYF.

The CDR3 DNA reads as TGTGCCAGCAGGAGAATAGAGACCCAGTACTTC. Translated, it gives CASRRIETQYF. The rearrangement uses TRBV2 and TRBJ2-5; D is undetermined. V was trimmed by 6 bases and J by 4 bases, leaving 6 bases between them. Germline V gene sequence: CDR1 SNHLY, CDR2 FYNNEI. The CDR3 is made up of 11 amino acids. The entire variable domain, with the rest obtained from reference TRBV2 and TRBJ2-5, is as follows: EPEVTQTPSHQVTQMGQEVILRCVPISNHLYFYWYRQILGQKVEFLVSFYNNEISEKSEIFDDQFSVERPDGSNFTLKIRSTKLEDSAMYFCASRRIETQYFGPGTRLLVL.

The chain joins TRBV5-5 to TRBJ2-5; the match to TRBD1 covers 8 bases. The germline gives CDR1 SGHKS, CDR2 YYEKEE (reference sequence). CDR3 length: 15 residues. V lost 4 bases and J lost 2; bases outside the gene matches: 7. CDR3 nucleotide sequence: TGTGCCAGCAGCATCCCGACAGGGGCGCAAGAGACCCAGTACTTC. This sequence encodes CASSIPTGAQETQYF.

This chain joins TRBV18 and TRBJ1-4; TRBD1 matches 8 bases. CDR1 KGHSH and CDR2 LQKENI come from the germline V gene. V lost 3 bases, J lost 8 bases, and 5 bases stayed unmatched. CDR3 length equals 14 residues. CDR3 in amino acids: CASSPGQGGEKLFF. In DNA, the CDR3 is TGTGCCAGCTCACCCGGACAGGGTGGCGAAAAACTGTTTTTT.

This chain connects TRBV28 to TRBJ1-2; weak D call: TRBD1 (5 bases). Deletions cut 8 bases from V and 5 bases from J, with 15 bases between. The CDR3 runs 13 residues. Germline lookup yields CDR1 MDHEN and CDR2 SYDVKM. CDR3 in DNA: TGTGCCAGCTGCTGCGGGACGGAGTATGGCTACACCTTC. This sequence encodes CASCCGTEYGYTF.

This chain connects TRBV13 to TRBJ2-5, with D possibly being TRBD2 (6 bases). Germline values: CDR1 PRHDT, CDR2 FYEKMQ (reference sequence). CDR3 length: 16 amino acids. V was clipped by 5 bases and J by 0 bases, with 16 bases between them. This CDR3 is CASSPWAGTYQETQYF. CDR3 sequence (DNA): TGTGCCAGCAGCCCCTGGGCGGGGACGTACCAAGAGACCCAGTACTTC.

This clone has only a few counts. The chain combines TRBV7-8 with TRBJ2-5; perhaps TRBD2 as D (6 bases). The CDR3 contains 15 residues. Germline V gene sequence: CDR1 SGHVS, CDR2 FQNEAQ. V lost 5 bases to trimming and J lost 0 bases, with 13 bases between them. The CDR3 DNA sequence: TGTGCCAGCAGCATGGGACTTCTGTACCAAGAGACCCAGTACTTC. Translating it yields CASSMGLLYQETQYF.

The V call is TRBV6-6, the J call TRBJ2-7, with D possibly matching TRBD2 (5 bases). The V end lost 2 bases, the J end lost 7 bases, and 15 bases lay between the germline ends. Germline CDR1 is MNHNY and CDR2 is SVGAGI (reference sequence). This CDR3 contains 14 residues. CDR3: CASSYREMMREQYF. The DNA for the CDR3 is TGTGCCAGCAGTTACAGGGAGATGATGAGGGAGCAGTACTTC.

CDR3 protein: CASSKPRDEQFF. The DNA for the CDR3 is TGTGCCAGCAGCAAACCCCGGGATGAGCAGTTCTTC. The chain carries TRBV5-6 and TRBJ2-1; D unresolved. Trimming cost V 4 bases and J 8 bases, with 10 bases left between them. CDR1 is SGHDT, CDR2 YYEEEE, per germline. The CDR3 spans 12 residues.